This TCR beta chain emerged from a study of cytomegalovirus exposure and HLA in healthy donors. Germline CDR1 is MNHEY and CDR2 is SVGAGI. This CDR3 comprises 12 residues. V gave up 5 bases and J gave up 1 base, with 5 bases separating them. Points from the study as a whole: The study labeled more than 150 TCR beta chains cytomegalovirus-associated.

Regarding this clone: Its antigen is undetermined.

Data came from immunoSEQ multiplex PCR; TCRdb stores just in-frame clones and leaves some out. Of roughly 140,000 clones listed, more than 75% are singletons. The material sequenced was PBMCs. The receptor comes from a man younger than 35 in good health and CMV-seropositive. The chain uses TRBV6-5 and TRBJ1-1; D is uncertain. CDR3 in DNA: TGTGCCAGCAGTCACAGGAACACTGAAGCTTTCTTT. This translates into CASSHRNTEAFF.